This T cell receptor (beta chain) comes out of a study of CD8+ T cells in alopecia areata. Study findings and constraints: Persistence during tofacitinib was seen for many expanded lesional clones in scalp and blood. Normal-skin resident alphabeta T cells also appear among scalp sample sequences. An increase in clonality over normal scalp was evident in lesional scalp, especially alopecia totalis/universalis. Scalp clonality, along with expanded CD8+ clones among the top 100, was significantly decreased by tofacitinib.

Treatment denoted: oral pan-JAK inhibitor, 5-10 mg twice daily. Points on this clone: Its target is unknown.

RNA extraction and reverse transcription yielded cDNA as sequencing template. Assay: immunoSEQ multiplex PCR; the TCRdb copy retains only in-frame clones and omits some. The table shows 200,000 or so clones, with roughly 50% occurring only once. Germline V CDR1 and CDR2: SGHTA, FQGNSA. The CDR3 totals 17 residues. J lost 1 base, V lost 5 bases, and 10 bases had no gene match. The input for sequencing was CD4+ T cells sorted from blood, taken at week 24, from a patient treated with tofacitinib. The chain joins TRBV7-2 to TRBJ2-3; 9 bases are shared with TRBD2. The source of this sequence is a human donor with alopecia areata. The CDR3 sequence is CASSPGGGGAGTDTQYF. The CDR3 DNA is TGTGCCAGCAGCCCCGGCGGCGGGGGGGCTGGCACAGATACGCAGTATTTT.